A single sample gave rise to the 21 T cell receptor beta chains below, sequenced in a study of graft-versus-host responses after intestinal transplantation. Sequencing used immunoSEQ multiplex PCR; TCRdb keeps in-frame clones, though not all of them. The profile shows roughly 14,000 clones, 25% to 40% of them singletons. Sequenced here: alloreactive CD4+ T cells from a mixed lymphocyte reaction culture, sampled before intestinal transplant. This sample's subset: CFSE-low proliferating T cells sorted from approximately 6-day pre-transplant mixed lymphocyte reaction (GvH or HvG direction). Receptor source: a human patient who received an intestinal transplant.

This rearrangement joins TRBV19 to TRBJ1-4, with D possibly TRBD1 on 5 matching bases. Germline CDR1 is LNHDA and CDR2 is SQIVND (reference sequence). This CDR3 comprises 14 residues. V was clipped by 9 bases and J by 0 bases, with 11 bases between them. The CDR3: CASRGMSTNEKLFF. The CDR3, as DNA: TGTGCCAGCCGGGGCATGTCAACTAATGAAAAACTGTTTTTT.

This clone was found a few times. The J gene is TRBJ2-2, the V gene TRBV28, with D tentatively TRBD2 (6 bases). This CDR3 comprises 14 residues. Germline CDR1 and CDR2: MDHEN and SYDVKM. The V end was cut by 2 bases, the J end by 6 bases, with 10 bases between. CDR3 sequence (DNA): TGTGCCAGCAGTTTACCAGCGGGCGCCGGGGAGCTGTTTTTT. Protein: CASSLPAGAGELFF.

This chain joins TRBV19 and TRBJ1-1; D gene ambiguous. CDR1 is LNHDA, CDR2 SQIVND, per germline (reference sequence). V gave up 0 bases and J gave up 4 bases, with 9 bases separating them. CDR3 length equals 14 residues. This CDR3 reads CASSIEGLVTEAFF. CDR3 nucleotides: TGTGCCAGTAGTATAGAAGGGCTAGTCACTGAAGCTTTCTTT.

The J gene is TRBJ2-3, the V gene TRBV29-1; 7 nucleotides agree with TRBD2. The CDR3 length is 14 residues. V lost 2 bases and J lost 3; bases outside the gene matches: 5. Germline assignment: CDR1 SQVTM and CDR2 ANQGSEA. The CDR3 nucleotides read TGCAGCGTTGAACCGTCTAGCGGAACAGATACGCAGTATTTT. It yields the protein CSVEPSSGTDTQYF.

The rearrangement joins TRBV5-4 to TRBJ1-3, with D unresolved. The germline V and J ends were trimmed by 0 bases and 0 bases, with 7 bases remaining between them. Germline V lookup: CDR1 SGHNT, CDR2 YYREEE (reference sequence). This CDR3 comprises 15 residues. CDR3 sequence reads: CASSLEPFSGNTIYF. CDR3 DNA: TGTGCCAGCAGCTTGGAGCCCTTCTCTGGAAACACCATATATTTT.

This clone was seen more than once but under ten times. The rearrangement links TRBV27 to TRBJ2-2; 8 bases agree with TRBD1. Germline lookup yields CDR1 MNHEY and CDR2 SMNVEV (reference sequence). The CDR3 runs 15 residues. Trimming at V came to 3 bases and at J to 6 bases, leaving 6 bases not matched to a gene. CDR3 sequence: CASSLEYRGSGELFF. CDR3 coding DNA: TGTGCCAGCAGTTTGGAGTACAGGGGGTCCGGGGAGCTGTTTTTT.

By share, this clone ranks as medium-sized. The chain has TRBV7-9 and TRBJ1-6, with D possibly matching TRBD1 (5 bases). CDR1 is SEHNR, CDR2 FQNEAQ, per germline (reference sequence). Trimming stripped 4 bases from V and 3 bases from J, with 7 bases between. The CDR3 is 14 amino acids. The CDR3 here is CASSSGNYNSPLHF. CDR3 DNA: TGTGCCAGCAGCTCAGGGAACTATAATTCACCCCTCCACTTT.

This clone has more than one count but fewer than ten. This rearrangement joins TRBV21-1 to TRBJ1-2; TRBD1, as called in the table, went unchecked against the DNA. TRBV21-1 is noted as a pseudogene. There are 15 residues in the CDR3. CDR3 amino acids: CASSKISDREYGYTF. Here the CDR3 DNA reads TGTGCCAGCAGCAAAATATCGGACAGGGAGTATGGCTACACCTTC.

The chain combines TRBV5-1 with TRBJ2-3; tentative D call: TRBD2 (5 bases). V shed 1 base and J shed 2 bases, with 14 bases lying between them. From germline, CDR1 is SGHRS and CDR2 YFSETQ. This CDR3 contains 16 residues. In nucleotides, the CDR3 is TGCGCCAGCAGCTTGTCGGCAGGAGGTAACACAGATACGCAGTATTTT. Amino acid sequence: CASSLSAGGNTDTQYF.

V gene TRBV27 combines with J gene TRBJ2-7, with TRBD1 matching over 11 bases. Germline V gives CDR1 MNHEY, CDR2 SMNVEV (reference sequence). V dropped 2 bases and J dropped 4; count of bases not matched to a gene: 13. The CDR3 is 18 amino acids. The CDR3 DNA reads as TGTGCCAGCAGTTTAAGATTCCCGGGACAGGGGGAAGCATACGAGCAGTACTTC. Amino acid sequence: CASSLRFPGQGEAYEQYF.

The V gene is TRBV6-6, the J gene TRBJ2-4; the D call may be TRBD1 or TRBD2 (6 bases each). Trimming removed 6 bases from V and 7 bases from J, with 19 bases in between. This CDR3 spans 15 amino acids. Germline CDR1 and CDR2: MNHNY and SVGAGI (reference sequence). The CDR3 sequence: CASSRQGMRGNIQYF. In nucleotides, the CDR3 is TGTGCCAGCAGCCGCCAGGGGATGCGGGGTAACATTCAGTACTTC.

This rearrangement joins TRBV6-6 to TRBJ2-2, with D tentatively TRBD1 or TRBD2 (5 bases each). CDR3 size: 14 residues. The germline gives CDR1 MNHNY, CDR2 SVGAGI (reference sequence). The V and J ends lost 2 bases and 7 bases respectively, with 11 bases between them. The CDR3 reads CASSYRWGSGELFF. The DNA of the CDR3 is TGTGCCAGCAGTTACCGTTGGGGGAGCGGGGAGCTGTTTTTT.

The chain carries TRBV25-1 and TRBJ2-3; a possible D gene is TRBD2 (6 bases). The CDR3 sequence is 15 residues long. Germline V gives CDR1 MGHDK, CDR2 SYGVNS. With 1 base removed from V and 6 bases from J, the gap between germline ends came to 14 bases. This CDR3 reads CASSELNGGRDTQYF. CDR3 coding DNA: TGTGCCAGCAGTGAATTGAACGGGGGACGGGATACGCAGTATTTT.

This clone was seen a few times. The chain recombines TRBV6-5 with TRBJ2-3; D is possibly TRBD1 or TRBD2 (5 bases each). Trimming took off 7 bases at V and 2 bases at J, with 13 bases between the two ends. CDR1 and CDR2 (germline): MNHEY, SVGAGI. This CDR3 contains 14 residues. The CDR3 DNA reads as TGTGCCAGCATCCCGGGACCGAACACAGATACGCAGTATTTT. Its protein is CASIPGPNTDTQYF.

This clone was seen a handful of times. V gene TRBV29-1 combines with J gene TRBJ2-5; D not resolved. CDR1 is SQVTM, CDR2 ANQGSEA, per germline. Trimming left V 6 bases short and J 1 base short, with 21 bases between. CDR3 length: 16 amino acids. CDR3 loop: CSVYRMFGRSQETQYF. The CDR3 nucleotides read TGCAGCGTGTATCGTATGTTCGGGCGGAGCCAAGAGACCCAGTACTTC.

This clone occurred once. The J gene is TRBJ2-4, the V gene TRBV4-1, with D possibly matching TRBD2 (5 bases). V was shortened by 0 bases and J by 3 bases, with 12 bases between the two germline ends. CDR3 length: 16 amino acids. Germline values: CDR1 MGHRA, CDR2 YSYEKL. In nucleotides, the CDR3 is TGCGCCAGCAGCCAAGACGGGGAAGGCATCAAAAACATTCAGTACTTC. Translating gives CASSQDGEGIKNIQYF.

The chain is built from TRBV11-2 and TRBJ2-1; a possible D gene is TRBD2 (7 bases). With 5 bases removed from V and 6 bases from J, the gap between germline ends came to 20 bases. CDR1 and CDR2 (germline): SGHAT, FQNNGV. The CDR3 covers 16 residues. The DNA for the CDR3 is TGTGCCAGCAGCCCCTGGGGGGGGCGGAAAATCAATGAGCAGTTCTTC. Translation gives CASSPWGGRKINEQFF.

J is TRBJ2-5 and V is TRBV5-1, with 9 bases aligning to TRBD1. V shed 4 bases and J 4 bases; nucleotides not matched to a gene: 14. Germline CDR1 and CDR2: SGHRS and YFSETQ. The CDR3 consists of 17 residues. CDR3 sequence reads: CASSRRPVQGARETQYF. CDR3 DNA sequence: TGCGCCAGCAGCCGCCGACCGGTACAGGGGGCAAGAGAGACCCAGTACTTC.

The rearrangement uses TRBV5-6 and TRBJ1-5; D is uncertain. Trimming took 4 bases from V and 1 from J, leaving 9 bases between them. The CDR3 totals 14 residues. Germline CDR1 SGHDT, CDR2 YYEEEE. This chain's CDR3 is CASSHDPSNQPQHF. CDR3 in DNA: TGTGCCAGCAGCCACGACCCCAGCAATCAGCCCCAGCATTTT.

Only a few counts were recorded for this clone. The J gene is TRBJ2-2, the V gene TRBV30; D gene ambiguous. The CDR3 extends over 15 amino acids. CDR1 is GTSNPN, CDR2 SVGIG, per germline (reference sequence). V lost 2 bases and J 6 bases, leaving 16 bases between the germline ends. CDR3 nucleotides: TGTGCCTGGAGTCCAGGTAGAAGTGGTGCCGGGGAGCTGTTTTTT. The encoded protein is CAWSPGRSGAGELFF.

The V and J genes are TRBV11-3 and TRBJ2-5; a possible D gene is TRBD2 (5 bases). The CDR3 is 15 residues long. The V gene's germline CDR1 is SGHNT and CDR2 YENEEA. Trimming shortened V by 5 bases and J by 4 bases, and 17 bases separated the two germline ends. The CDR3, as DNA: TGTGCCAGCAGCCTTGGACTCCTCCCCTTAGAGACCCAGTACTTC. As protein: CASSLGLLPLETQYF.